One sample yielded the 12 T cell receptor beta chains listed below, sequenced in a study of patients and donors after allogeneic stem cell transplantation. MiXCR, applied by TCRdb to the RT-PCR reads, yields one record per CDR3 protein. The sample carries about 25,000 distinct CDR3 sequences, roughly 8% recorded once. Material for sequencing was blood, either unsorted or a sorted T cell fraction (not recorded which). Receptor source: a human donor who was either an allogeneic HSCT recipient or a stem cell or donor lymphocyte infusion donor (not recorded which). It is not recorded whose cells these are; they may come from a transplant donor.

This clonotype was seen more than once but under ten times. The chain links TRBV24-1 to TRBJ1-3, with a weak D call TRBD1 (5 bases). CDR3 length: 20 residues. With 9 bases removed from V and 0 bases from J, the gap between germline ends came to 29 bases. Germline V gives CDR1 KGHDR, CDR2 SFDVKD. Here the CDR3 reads CATRKSPPFRGRSSGNTIYF. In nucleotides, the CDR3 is TGTGCCACCCGGAAAAGCCCACCCTTTCGGGGACGCAGCTCTGGAAACACCATATATTTT.

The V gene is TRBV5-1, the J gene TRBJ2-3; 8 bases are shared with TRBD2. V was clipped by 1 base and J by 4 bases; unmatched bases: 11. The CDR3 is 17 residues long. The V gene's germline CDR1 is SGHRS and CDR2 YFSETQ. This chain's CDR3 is CASSLRASGLAPDTQYF. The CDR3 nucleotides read TGCGCCAGCAGCTTGCGGGCCTCCGGACTAGCCCCAGATACGCAGTATTTT.

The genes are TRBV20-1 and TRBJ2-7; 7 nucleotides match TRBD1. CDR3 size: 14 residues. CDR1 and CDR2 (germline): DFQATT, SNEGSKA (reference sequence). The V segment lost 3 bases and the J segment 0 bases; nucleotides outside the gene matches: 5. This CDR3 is CSASGGQSSYEQYF. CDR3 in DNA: TGCAGTGCTAGTGGGGGACAGAGCTCCTACGAGCAGTACTTC.

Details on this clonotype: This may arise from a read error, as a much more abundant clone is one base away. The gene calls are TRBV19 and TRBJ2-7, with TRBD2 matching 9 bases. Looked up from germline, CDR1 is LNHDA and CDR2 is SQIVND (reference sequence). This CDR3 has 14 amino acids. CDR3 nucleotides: TGTGCCTGTAGTCCCCATAGCGGGAGCTACGAGCAGTACTTC. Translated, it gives CACSPHSGSYEQYF. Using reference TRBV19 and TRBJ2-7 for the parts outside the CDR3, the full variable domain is DGGITQSPKYLFRKEGQNVTLSCEQNLNHDAMYWYRQDPGQGLRLIYYSQIVNDFQKGDIAEGYSVSREKKESFPLTVTSAQKNPTAFYLCACSPHSGSYEQYFGPGTRLTVT.

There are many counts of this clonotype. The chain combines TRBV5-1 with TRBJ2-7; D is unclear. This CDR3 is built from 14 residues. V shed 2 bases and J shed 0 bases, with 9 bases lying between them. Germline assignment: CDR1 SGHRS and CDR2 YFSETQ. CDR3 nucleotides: TGCGCCAGCAGCTTCCAGGATATCTCCTACGAGCAGTACTTC. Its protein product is CASSFQDISYEQYF.

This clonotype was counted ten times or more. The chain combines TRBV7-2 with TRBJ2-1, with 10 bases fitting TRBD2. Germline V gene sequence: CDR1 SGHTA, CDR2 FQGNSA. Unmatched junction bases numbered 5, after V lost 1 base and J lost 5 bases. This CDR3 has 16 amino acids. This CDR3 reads CASSLESGGGHNEQFF. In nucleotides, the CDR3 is TGTGCCAGCAGCTTAGAAAGCGGGGGGGGGCACAATGAGCAGTTCTTC.

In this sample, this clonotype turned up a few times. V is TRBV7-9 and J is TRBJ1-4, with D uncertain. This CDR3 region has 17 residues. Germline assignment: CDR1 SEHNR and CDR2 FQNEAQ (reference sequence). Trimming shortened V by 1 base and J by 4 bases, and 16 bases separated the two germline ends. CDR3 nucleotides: TGTGCCAGCAGCTTAGGCGACTCTCCTTTCCTTAATGAAAAACTGTTTTTT. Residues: CASSLGDSPFLNEKLFF.

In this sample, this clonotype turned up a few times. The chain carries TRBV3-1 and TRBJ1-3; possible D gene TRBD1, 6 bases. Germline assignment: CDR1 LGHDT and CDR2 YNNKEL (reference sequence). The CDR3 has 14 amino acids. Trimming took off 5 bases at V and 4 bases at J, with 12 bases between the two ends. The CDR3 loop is CASSELGTGNTIYF. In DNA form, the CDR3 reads TGTGCCAGCAGCGAACTCGGGACAGGAAACACCATATATTTT.

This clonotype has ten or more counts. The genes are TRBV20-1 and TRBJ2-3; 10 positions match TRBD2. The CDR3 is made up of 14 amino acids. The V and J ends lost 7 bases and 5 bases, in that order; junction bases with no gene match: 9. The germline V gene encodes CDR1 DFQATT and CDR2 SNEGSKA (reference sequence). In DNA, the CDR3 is TGCAGTGTCGATAGCGGGGGGCAAGGAGATACGCAGTATTTT. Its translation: CSVDSGGQGDTQYF.

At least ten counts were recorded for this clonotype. The CDR3 DNA reads TGTGCCAGCACTCGGGGACAGATGGCTGAAGCTTTCTTT. It yields the protein CASTRGQMAEAFF. V and J are TRBV28 and TRBJ1-1, with TRBD1 matching 7 bases. This CDR3 comprises 13 residues. Germline trimming cut 7 bases from V and 6 bases from J; bases unmatched to any gene: 8. Germline-derived CDR1 and CDR2 are MDHEN and SYDVKM. Using reference TRBV28 and TRBJ1-1 for the parts outside the CDR3, the full variable domain is DVKVTQSSRYLVKRTGEKVFLECVQDMDHENMFWYRQDPGLGLRLIYFSYDVKMKEKGDIPEGYSVSREKKERFSLILESASTNQTSMYLCASTRGQMAEAFFGQGTRLTVV.

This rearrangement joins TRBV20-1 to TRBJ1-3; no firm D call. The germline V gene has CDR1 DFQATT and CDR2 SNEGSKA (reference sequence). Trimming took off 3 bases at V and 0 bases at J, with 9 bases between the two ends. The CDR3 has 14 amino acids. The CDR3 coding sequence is TGCAGTGCTAGGTGGGCACTCTCTGGAAACACCATATATTTT. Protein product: CSARWALSGNTIYF.

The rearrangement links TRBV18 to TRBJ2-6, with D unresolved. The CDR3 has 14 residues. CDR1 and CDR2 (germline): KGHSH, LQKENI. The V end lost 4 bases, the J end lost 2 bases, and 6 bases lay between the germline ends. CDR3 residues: CASSLSTGANVLTF. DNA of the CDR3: TGTGCCAGCTCACTATCTACTGGGGCCAACGTCCTGACTTTC.